The clone carrying this T cell receptor beta chain came up many times. Its specificity is not known. Germline CDR1 reads MNHEY; CDR2 reads SMNVEV (reference sequence). The CDR3 consists of 11 residues. V gave up 8 bases and J gave up 4 bases; unmatched junction bases: 1. The data stem from a study of T cells in Graves' hyperthyroidism and ophthalmopathy. For the study at large: At initial diagnosis, before any treatment had begun, peripheral blood was obtained. The study's findings and limits: Ophthalmopathy was predicted by the model a median of about six months ahead of onset. Most expanded thyroid clonotypes above 0.001 also appeared in blood.

Amplification targeted TCR beta CDR3 regions from RNA transcripts. First-round RT-PCR of the TCR CDR3 relied on the HTBI primer set. TCRdb re-analysed the multiplex PCR reads in MiXCR, keeping a single row per CDR3 protein. In the table there are around 250,000 distinct CDR3 sequences, approximately 14% of which are singletons. Diagnostic decisions used clinical symptoms, serum thyroxine and TRAb, thyroid ultrasound and orbital computed tomography. Sequences were obtained from blood. The TCR was taken from a woman in her 40s with Graves' hyperthyroidism that later progressed to Graves' ophthalmopathy. This chain uses TRBV27 with TRBJ2-5; 7 bases are shared with TRBD2. CDR3 bases: TGTGCCAGCGGGAGGGGAGAGACCCAGTACTTC. Residues: CASGRGETQYF.